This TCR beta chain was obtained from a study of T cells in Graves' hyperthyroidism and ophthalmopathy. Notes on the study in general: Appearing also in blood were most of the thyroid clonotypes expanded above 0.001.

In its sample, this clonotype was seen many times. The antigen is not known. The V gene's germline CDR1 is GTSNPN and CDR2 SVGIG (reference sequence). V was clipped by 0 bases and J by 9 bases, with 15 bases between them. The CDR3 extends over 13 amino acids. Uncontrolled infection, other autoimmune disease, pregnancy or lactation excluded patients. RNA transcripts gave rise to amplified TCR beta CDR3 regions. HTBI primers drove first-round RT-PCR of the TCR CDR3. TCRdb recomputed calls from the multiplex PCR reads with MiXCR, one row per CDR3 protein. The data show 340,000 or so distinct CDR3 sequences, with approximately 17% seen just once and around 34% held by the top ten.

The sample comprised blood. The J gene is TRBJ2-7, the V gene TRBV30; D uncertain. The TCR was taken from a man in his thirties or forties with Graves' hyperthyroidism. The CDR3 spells CAWSVELKTGQYF. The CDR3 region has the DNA TGTGCCTGGAGTGTAGAGCTCAAAACCGGGCAGTACTTC.